Presented here are 13 T cell receptor beta chains from one specimen sequenced in a study of OX40 agonist ivuxolimab in advanced cancers. Data came from immunoSEQ multiplex PCR; TCRdb stores just in-frame clones and leaves some out. This sample carries more than 75,000 clones, under 90% of them seen once, and the ten largest clones take 0.95% to 1.2%. The sequencing here drew on CD4+ or CD8+ T cells sorted from blood, taken in a trial of the OX40 agonist ivuxolimab. The origin of the receptors is an adult with an advanced solid tumor such as melanoma, head and neck, liver or kidney cancer.

The J gene is TRBJ1-1, the V gene TRBV5-4; D gene unclear. Germline CDR1 SGHNT, CDR2 YYREEE (reference sequence). CDR3 length: 14 residues. The V gene lost 5 bases and the J gene lost 1 base, with 12 bases spanning the gap. CDR3 residues: CASRAYRENTEAFF. DNA for the CDR3: TGTGCCAGCAGAGCATACCGAGAGAACACTGAAGCTTTCTTT.

This rearrangement joins TRBV13 to TRBJ1-4; no clear D gene. Deletions cut 5 bases from V and 4 bases from J, with 11 bases between. Germline V gene data show CDR1 as PRHDT and CDR2 as FYEKMQ (reference sequence). The CDR3 has 14 residues. Here the CDR3 reads CASSLRGVNEKLFF. The CDR3 DNA sequence: TGTGCCAGCAGCCTACGGGGTGTTAATGAAAAACTGTTTTTT.

The CDR3 here is CASSVIGTDTQYF. DNA of the CDR3: TGTGCCAGCAGCGTAATAGGCACAGATACGCAGTATTTT. The rearrangement links TRBV7-9 to TRBJ2-3, with D unclear. The CDR3 runs 13 residues. CDR1 is SEHNR and CDR2 is FQNEAQ in the germline V gene (reference sequence). Trimming took 5 bases from V and 1 from J, leaving 7 bases between them.

The V and J genes are TRBV28 and TRBJ2-7, with D possibly matching TRBD1 (6 bases). The germline V gene has CDR1 MDHEN and CDR2 SYDVKM. The CDR3 loop spans 16 amino acids. Trimming shortened V by 5 bases and J by 2 bases, and 19 bases separated the two germline ends. CDR3 sequence reads: CASSRSGDGGTYEQYV. CDR3 DNA: TGTGCCAGCAGTCGCTCAGGTGATGGGGGCACCTACGAGCAGTACGTC.

The rearrangement links TRBV19 to TRBJ2-3; D call uncertain. The V end lost 4 bases, the J end lost 0 bases, and 5 bases lay between the germline ends. The CDR3 consists of 13 residues. Germline lookup yields CDR1 LNHDA and CDR2 SQIVND (reference sequence). Here the CDR3 reads CASSSGSTDTQYF. The CDR3 nucleotides are TGTGCCAGTAGTAGTGGGAGCACAGATACGCAGTATTTT. The complete variable domain, with remaining parts taken from reference TRBV19 and TRBJ2-3, reads DGGITQSPKYLFRKEGQNVTLSCEQNLNHDAMYWYRQDPGQGLRLIYYSQIVNDFQKGDIAEGYSVSREKKESFPLTVTSAQKNPTAFYLCASSSGSTDTQYFGPGTRLTVL.

Details on this clone: Different DNA sequences within this sample yield the same CDR3. V usage is TRBV28 and J usage is TRBJ1-2, with D unresolved. V lost 6 bases to trimming and J lost 3 bases, with 23 bases between them. CDR3 size: 17 residues. Germline lookup yields CDR1 MDHEN and CDR2 SYDVKM. The CDR3 protein is CASSTTPPLGAHYGYTF. In nucleotides, the CDR3 is TGTGCCAGCAGCACCACCCCCCCTCTGGGAGCCCACTATGGCTACACCTTC.

This chain uses TRBV28 with TRBJ1-3; 9 nucleotides align to TRBD1. This CDR3 region has 14 residues. J gave up 3 bases and V 5 bases, and 2 bases lay outside the gene matches. CDR1 and CDR2 (germline): MDHEN, SYDVKM. The CDR3 is CASSTGGYGNTIYF. The CDR3 DNA follows: TGTGCCAGCAGTACAGGGGGCTATGGAAACACCATATATTTT.

The chain links TRBV11-2 to TRBJ2-1, with TRBD1 matching 9 bases. V shed 5 bases, J shed 1 base, and the junction held 3 bases outside the gene matches. The CDR3 is made up of 15 amino acids. Germline assignment: CDR1 SGHAT and CDR2 FQNNGV. Here the CDR3 reads CASSQGQGSYNEQFF. The CDR3 DNA reads as TGTGCCAGCAGCCAAGGACAGGGGTCCTACAATGAGCAGTTCTTC.

In regard to this clone: The junction and the germline gene differ at one end; a read error may be behind it. The chain recombines TRBV19 with TRBJ2-7; TRBD1 aligns across 8 bases. Germline CDR1 LNHDA, CDR2 SQIVND (reference sequence). This CDR3 contains 14 residues. The CDR3 is CASTKDRASLEQYF. DNA for the CDR3: TGTGCTAGTACCAAGGACAGGGCGTCCCTCGAGCAGTACTTC.

J is TRBJ1-2 and V is TRBV29-1; no clear D. Germline V lookup: CDR1 SQVTM, CDR2 ANQGSEA. Trimming removed 4 bases at V and 8 bases at J, with 14 bases between. The CDR3 runs to 12 residues. The CDR3 here is CSVVPPEGGYTF. The CDR3 nucleotides read TGCAGCGTTGTCCCTCCAGAGGGAGGCTACACCTTC.

This chain uses TRBV9 with TRBJ1-4; no clear D gene. V lost 0 bases and J 5 bases, leaving 5 bases between the germline ends. The CDR3 consists of 13 residues. Germline V gene data show CDR1 as SGDLS and CDR2 as YYNGEE. As DNA, the CDR3 is TGTGCCAGCAGCGTAGTGGCGAATGAAAAACTGTTTTTT. Amino acids: CASSVVANEKLFF.

The V call is TRBV25-1, the J call TRBJ1-1, with TRBD1 as a possible D gene (6 bases). In germline, CDR1 is MGHDK, CDR2 SYGVNS. The V and J ends lost 2 bases and 3 bases respectively, with 13 bases between them. The CDR3 extends over 15 amino acids. In DNA, the CDR3 is TGTGCCAGCAGTGAAGGGGGCGCGTTGGACACTGAAGCTTTCTTT. Residues: CASSEGGALDTEAFF.

V usage is TRBV6-1 and J usage is TRBJ1-1; tentative D call: TRBD1 (5 bases). Between the trimmed V and J ends, which lost 4 bases and 0 bases, there was a span of 12 bases. The CDR3 spans 15 residues. Per the germline V gene, CDR1 is MNHNS and CDR2 is SASEGT. In nucleotides, the CDR3 is TGTGCCAGCAGTGGGCAGGGTCCCGTGAACACTGAAGCTTTCTTT. Encoded protein: CASSGQGPVNTEAFF.